The rows below give T cell receptor beta chains drawn from one sample of a study of control samples from healthy donors and cancer patients. The table came from immunoSEQ multiplex PCR; TCRdb's copy has only in-frame clones and leaves some out. The sample has roughly 120,000 clones, over 85% seen once. The sample comprised blood. These receptors all come from a man younger than 40 in good health. Each CDR3 is given with its conserved first and last residue. Fields, in order: CDR3 DNA, CDR3 protein, V gene, clone size, J gene, D gene. A D gene is named only where the DNA matches it firmly. Part of the rows lack a size; the others show once, few, many or a class for expanded clones.

CDR3nt: TGTGCCAGCAGCTTGGGGTGGGCTTCACCCCTCCACTTT
CDR3aa: CASSLGWASPLHF
v_gene: TRBV7-3
abundance: -
j_gene: TRBJ1-6
d_gene: -

CDR3nt: TGTGCCAGCAGTCGACAGGGCGATGGGGGTCCGGGAAGCACTGAAGCTTTCTTT
CDR3aa: CASSRQGDGGPGSTEAFF
v_gene: TRBV6-4
abundance: -
j_gene: TRBJ1-1
d_gene: TRBD1

CDR3nt: TGTGCCTGGAGTGTAGTGGGGGCCCACCAAGAGACCCAGTACTTC
CDR3aa: CAWSVVGAHQETQYF
v_gene: TRBV30
abundance: -
j_gene: TRBJ2-5
d_gene: -

CDR3nt: TGTGCCTGGGGCCGACAGGGCACTGAAGCTTTCTTT
CDR3aa: CAWGRQGTEAFF
v_gene: TRBV30
abundance: -
j_gene: TRBJ1-1
d_gene: TRBD1

CDR3nt: TGTGCCAGCAGTGACCCGGGACAGGGGGCCCGCGGCGTACAGCCCCAGCATTTT
CDR3aa: CASSDPGQGARGVQPQHF
v_gene: TRBV6-1
abundance: -
j_gene: TRBJ1-5
d_gene: TRBD1

CDR3nt: TGCGCCAGCAGCTTGAAGGCAGGGGGCGGGGAGCTGTTTTTT
CDR3aa: CASSLKAGGGELFF
v_gene: TRBV5-1
abundance: -
j_gene: TRBJ2-2
d_gene: TRBD1

CDR3nt: TGTGCCAGCAGCGTAGGGGGACAGGGGGCGAGGAATGAGCAGTTCTTC
CDR3aa: CASSVGGQGARNEQFF
v_gene: TRBV9
abundance: -
j_gene: TRBJ2-1
d_gene: TRBD1

CDR3nt: TGTGCCAGCAGCCCGAGGGGGAGGGAGCAGTACTTC
CDR3aa: CASSPRGREQYF
v_gene: TRBV7-9
abundance: -
j_gene: TRBJ2-7
d_gene: -

CDR3nt: TGCAGTGCTAGTGCGGGGGGCCAGAGAGGAACAGATACGCAGTATTTT
CDR3aa: CSASAGGQRGTDTQYF
v_gene: TRBV20-1
abundance: -
j_gene: TRBJ2-3
d_gene: TRBD2

CDR3nt: TGTGCCAGCAGCCCCCCTGATCAGCCCCAGCATTTT
CDR3aa: CASSPPDQPQHF
v_gene: TRBV12-3/TRBV12-4
abundance: -
j_gene: TRBJ1-5
d_gene: -

CDR3nt: TGTGCCAGCAGTTATGACAGGGTCACTGAAGCTTTCTTT
CDR3aa: CASSYDRVTEAFF
v_gene: TRBV6-5
abundance: -
j_gene: TRBJ1-1
d_gene: TRBD1

CDR3nt: TGTGCCTGGACTGGGACAGGGGCGAACACCGGGGAGCTGTTTTTT
CDR3aa: CAWTGTGANTGELFF
v_gene: TRBV30
abundance: -
j_gene: TRBJ2-2
d_gene: TRBD1

CDR3nt: TGTGCCAGCGGAAACCTAGTCACCGGGGAGCTGTTTTTT
CDR3aa: CASGNLVTGELFF
v_gene: TRBV9
abundance: -
j_gene: TRBJ2-2
d_gene: -

CDR3nt: TGTGCCAGCAGCCAAGTTCTTGGACAGGGTGGTGGCACCGGGGAGCTGTTTTTT
CDR3aa: CASSQVLGQGGGTGELFF
v_gene: TRBV3-1/TRBV3-2
abundance: -
j_gene: TRBJ2-2
d_gene: TRBD1

CDR3nt: TGTGCCAGCAGCTTATCGGGTGGGTCCCAAGAGACCCAGTACTTC
CDR3aa: CASSLSGGSQETQYF
v_gene: TRBV7-3
abundance: -
j_gene: TRBJ2-5
d_gene: -

CDR3nt: TGTGCCAGCAGCGTAGTTAAAAACAGGGGGGCAGATACGCAGTATTTT
CDR3aa: CASSVVKNRGADTQYF
v_gene: TRBV9
abundance: -
j_gene: TRBJ2-3
d_gene: TRBD1

CDR3nt: TGTGCCAGTCAAGGGCTACCGGGACACAGCACCGGGGAGCTGTTTTTT
CDR3aa: CASQGLPGHSTGELFF
v_gene: TRBV10-3
abundance: -
j_gene: TRBJ2-2
d_gene: -

CDR3nt: TGTGCCAGCAGCTCCGGGACACCAAGCCCTGAAGCTTTCTTT
CDR3aa: CASSSGTPSPEAFF
v_gene: TRBV2
abundance: -
j_gene: TRBJ1-1
d_gene: -

CDR3nt: TGTGCCAGCAGCTTACTAGCGGGGGCCAATGAGCAGTTCTTC
CDR3aa: CASSLLAGANEQFF
v_gene: TRBV7-2
abundance: once
j_gene: TRBJ2-1
d_gene: TRBD2

CDR3nt: TGTGCCAGCAGCCCGCCGACTAGCGGGGGGGCCACAGATACGCAGTATTTT
CDR3aa: CASSPPTSGGATDTQYF
v_gene: TRBV3-1/TRBV3-2
abundance: -
j_gene: TRBJ2-3
d_gene: TRBD2

CDR3nt: TGTGCCAGCAGCCACGGCGGGGAAGGTAAAAACATTCAGTACTTC
CDR3aa: CASSHGGEGKNIQYF
v_gene: TRBV3-1/TRBV3-2
abundance: -
j_gene: TRBJ2-4
d_gene: -

CDR3nt: TGTGCTAGTGGTGAGGGGAACACCGGGGAGCTGTTTTTT
CDR3aa: CASGEGNTGELFF
v_gene: TRBV12-5
abundance: -
j_gene: TRBJ2-2
d_gene: -

CDR3nt: TGTGCCAGCAGCTTAGGGCCGCTAGCGCAAGAGACCCAGTACTTC
CDR3aa: CASSLGPLAQETQYF
v_gene: TRBV7-2
abundance: -
j_gene: TRBJ2-5
d_gene: -

CDR3nt: TGTGCCAGCAGCCAGGGACCGACGAGCTATGGCTACACCTTC
CDR3aa: CASSQGPTSYGYTF
v_gene: TRBV2
abundance: -
j_gene: TRBJ1-2
d_gene: -

CDR3nt: TGTGCCTGGAATGGAAGGACAGGTGCAGAGACCCAGTACTTC
CDR3aa: CAWNGRTGAETQYF
v_gene: TRBV30
abundance: -
j_gene: TRBJ2-5
d_gene: TRBD1

CDR3nt: TGTGCCAGTAGTACACTACAGGGAGTTACTAACTATGGCTACACCTTC
CDR3aa: CASSTLQGVTNYGYTF
v_gene: TRBV19
abundance: -
j_gene: TRBJ1-2
d_gene: -

CDR3nt: TGTGCCTGGAGGACGTCTGGAAACACCATATATTTT
CDR3aa: CAWRTSGNTIYF
v_gene: TRBV30
abundance: -
j_gene: TRBJ1-3
d_gene: -

CDR3nt: TGTGCCAGTAGCCCCCACGGGGGCTACACCTTC
CDR3aa: CASSPHGGYTF
v_gene: TRBV19
abundance: -
j_gene: TRBJ1-2
d_gene: -

CDR3nt: TGCGCCAGCAGCCCACTAGGCACTGAAGCTTTCTTT
CDR3aa: CASSPLGTEAFF
v_gene: TRBV5-1
abundance: -
j_gene: TRBJ1-1
d_gene: -

CDR3nt: TGTGCCAGCAGTTGGAGGCCCTCTTTTCAGCCCCAGCATTTT
CDR3aa: CASSWRPSFQPQHF
v_gene: TRBV6-6
abundance: -
j_gene: TRBJ1-5
d_gene: -

CDR3nt: TGTGCCAGCAGTGAATTTTCGGGGGGGACTAATGAAAAACTGTTTTTT
CDR3aa: CASSEFSGGTNEKLFF
v_gene: TRBV6-1
abundance: -
j_gene: TRBJ1-4
d_gene: -

CDR3nt: TGCGCCAGCAGCTTGATCGTCGGGTCACCCCTCCACTTT
CDR3aa: CASSLIVGSPLHF
v_gene: TRBV5-1
abundance: -
j_gene: TRBJ1-6
d_gene: -

CDR3nt: TGTGCCAGCAGTTTAGATGCTGGGGCCAACGTCCTGACTTTC
CDR3aa: CASSLDAGANVLTF
v_gene: TRBV27
abundance: -
j_gene: TRBJ2-6
d_gene: -

CDR3nt: TGTGCCTGGAGTGGGGACAGGGGGAATAATTCACCCCTCCACTTT
CDR3aa: CAWSGDRGNNSPLHF
v_gene: TRBV30
abundance: -
j_gene: TRBJ1-6
d_gene: TRBD1

CDR3nt: TGTGCCAGCAGCTTAGGTTGGACAGATACGCAGTATTTT
CDR3aa: CASSLGWTDTQYF
v_gene: TRBV11-2
abundance: -
j_gene: TRBJ2-3
d_gene: -

CDR3nt: TGTGCCATCAGTGAGTCCGAGAGAACGCAGTATTTT
CDR3aa: CAISESERTQYF
v_gene: TRBV10-3
abundance: -
j_gene: TRBJ2-3
d_gene: -

CDR3nt: TGTGCCACCAGCAGCCGGGACAGTCTAAAGGAGCTGTTTTTT
CDR3aa: CATSSRDSLKELFF
v_gene: TRBV15
abundance: -
j_gene: TRBJ2-2
d_gene: TRBD1

CDR3nt: TGTGCCAGCAGCTTAGCGGGGGGGCACAATGAGCAGTTCTTC
CDR3aa: CASSLAGGHNEQFF
v_gene: TRBV7-3
abundance: -
j_gene: TRBJ2-1
d_gene: TRBD2

CDR3nt: TGTGCCAGCAGTTTTAAGGGTTCCGGACCATATAGCAATCAGCCCCAGCATTTT
CDR3aa: CASSFKGSGPYSNQPQHF
v_gene: TRBV28
abundance: -
j_gene: TRBJ1-5
d_gene: -

CDR3nt: TGCGCCAGCAGGGTGACGTCAGATACGCAGTATTTT
CDR3aa: CASRVTSDTQYF
v_gene: TRBV5-1
abundance: -
j_gene: TRBJ2-3
d_gene: -

CDR3nt: TGTGCCAGCAGCGGACAGCTTAGCAATCAGCCCCAGCATTTT
CDR3aa: CASSGQLSNQPQHF
v_gene: TRBV6-5
abundance: -
j_gene: TRBJ1-5
d_gene: -

CDR3nt: TGTGCCAGCAGTTTATACCCCCCGGATGGCGGGGGAGGTCAGCCCCAGCATTTT
CDR3aa: CASSLYPPDGGGGQPQHF
v_gene: TRBV27
abundance: -
j_gene: TRBJ1-5
d_gene: -

CDR3nt: TGTGCCAGCAGCGGACAGGGGGCGACTAATGAAAAACTGTTTTTT
CDR3aa: CASSGQGATNEKLFF
v_gene: TRBV13
abundance: once
j_gene: TRBJ1-4
d_gene: TRBD1

CDR3nt: TGTGCCAGCTCACCATTAGCGGGCATTGATGATGGGGCCAACGTCCTGACTTTC
CDR3aa: CASSPLAGIDDGANVLTF
v_gene: TRBV18
abundance: -
j_gene: TRBJ2-6
d_gene: TRBD2

CDR3nt: TGTGCCAGCAGCTGGGGAAAGGGAGATGAGCAGTTCTTC
CDR3aa: CASSWGKGDEQFF
v_gene: TRBV5-4
abundance: -
j_gene: TRBJ2-1
d_gene: -

CDR3nt: TGTGCCAGTAGTACCCCCTTCCCCGGTGTGGGTCAGCCCCAGCATTTT
CDR3aa: CASSTPFPGVGQPQHF
v_gene: TRBV19
abundance: -
j_gene: TRBJ1-5
d_gene: -

CDR3nt: TGTGCCAGCAGTCCACTGGGGAGCTCCTATAATTCACCCCTCCACTTT
CDR3aa: CASSPLGSSYNSPLHF
v_gene: TRBV27
abundance: -
j_gene: TRBJ1-6
d_gene: -

CDR3nt: TGTGCCAGCAGTGAATTGAGGCCTAGCAATCAGCCCCAGCATTTT
CDR3aa: CASSELRPSNQPQHF
v_gene: TRBV6-1
abundance: -
j_gene: TRBJ1-5
d_gene: -

CDR3nt: TGCGCCAGCAGCTTGGAGGGGACAGCGGGTCAGCCCCAGCATTTT
CDR3aa: CASSLEGTAGQPQHF
v_gene: TRBV5-1
abundance: -
j_gene: TRBJ1-5
d_gene: TRBD1

CDR3nt: TGTGCCAGCCCTTTGGGAACGCTCTGGGAGCTGTTTTTT
CDR3aa: CASPLGTLWELFF
v_gene: TRBV12-3/TRBV12-4
abundance: -
j_gene: TRBJ2-2
d_gene: -

CDR3nt: TGTGCTAGTGGACCAACAGGGTTCTGGACTAGCACAGATACGCAGTATTTT
CDR3aa: CASGPTGFWTSTDTQYF
v_gene: TRBV12-5
abundance: -
j_gene: TRBJ2-3
d_gene: -

CDR3nt: TGTGCCAGCAGTCCCGCTGAGGGGGAAACCCACTATGGCTACACCTTC
CDR3aa: CASSPAEGETHYGYTF
v_gene: TRBV27
abundance: -
j_gene: TRBJ1-2
d_gene: -

CDR3nt: TGTGCCTGGAGTTTGACCCCCGGGACAGGGAATTCACCCCTCCACTTT
CDR3aa: CAWSLTPGTGNSPLHF
v_gene: TRBV30
abundance: -
j_gene: TRBJ1-6
d_gene: TRBD1